This TCR beta chain is from a study of OX40 agonist ivuxolimab in advanced cancers. Notes on the research overall: Ivuxolimab, which targeted the costimulatory receptor OX40 (CD134), was an agonistic, fully human IgG2 monoclonal antibody. Intravenous ivuxolimab was administered to patients every 2 weeks at six dose levels: 0.01, 0.1, 0.3, 1.5, 3 and 10 mg/kg. Of the roughly 51 patients in dose escalation, 19 had hepatocellular carcinoma, about 15 had melanoma, 9 had renal cell carcinoma and 9 had head and neck cancer. A male proportion of 75% to 85% and a mean age of about 60 years, ranging from roughly 23 to 79, were recorded for the dose-escalation cohort. Patients were allowed to have had prior anti-PD-1, anti-PD-L1 or anti-CTLA-4 therapy, and more than 35% of the dose-escalation patients had been treated with checkpoint inhibitors. Partial responses occurred in three dose-escalation patients, of whom one had hepatocellular carcinoma and two had cutaneous melanoma. Peripheral TCRbeta sequencing aimed to test whether ivuxolimab altered TCR sequence diversity and caused clonal T-cell expansion. The paper describes the monotherapy dose-escalation part (N of about 47 patients) of the phase I trial of ivuxolimab.

Results the study describes overall, beyond this receptor: After ivuxolimab, more expanded clones were found on average in CD8+ T cells than in CD4+ T cells. Low levels of normalized T-cell clonal expansion were also shown by some nonresponding patients. The antigen specificity of the clonally expanded peripheral T cells was not determined. In partial responders in the 0.1-3.0 mg/kg groups, normalized peripheral clonal expansion was found to be among the lowest, especially among CD8+ T cells. At doses of 0.1 to 3.0 mg/kg, clonal expansion of both CD4+ and CD8+ blood T cells was observed from baseline to week 6.

To sequence the TCRbeta CDR3 region, genomic DNA was isolated from the sorted cells. The immunoSEQ Assay was used for sequencing of TCRbeta CDR3 regions. Here the immuneACCESS table is served through TCRdb, limited to in-frame sequences with V and J called. Missing clones are a known gap in these copies; in checked studies unresolved V genes cover under half, and the rest lacks a known reason. The sample data list roughly 45,000 clones, and 85% of these were observed just once. The top ten clones comprise 20% of the sample. Patients with autoimmune disease history or receiving systemic immunosuppression were excluded from the trial. In every dose cohort, peripheral blood was drawn for TCR sequencing at baseline, cycle 4 day 1, and cycle 7 day 1. The samples were taken from a phase I, first-in-human, multicenter, open-label dose-escalation trial of ivuxolimab. Adults with locally advanced or metastatic melanoma, renal cell carcinoma, hepatocellular carcinoma or head and neck squamous cell carcinoma were enrolled in the trial. Before TCR sequencing, CD4+ T cells and CD8+ T cells from peripheral blood were sorted into separate populations.

Comments on this clone: The clone's antigen remains unknown. The input lacks base qualities; no much larger clone sits a single base away.

This material consisted of CD4+ or CD8+ T cells sorted from blood, taken in a trial of the OX40 agonist ivuxolimab. This clonotype originated in an adult with an advanced solid tumor such as melanoma, head and neck, liver or kidney cancer.

The DNA reads TGTGCCAGCAGCTTAGCCGGGACATCCAGCACAGATACGCAGTATTTT. The resulting protein is CASSLAGTSSTDTQYF. The sequence links TRBV11-2 to TRBJ2-3; TRBD1 might be the D gene, on 6 matching bases. V is shortened by 1 base, J by 0 bases, and the region joining them spans 11 bases. CDR1 and CDR2, per the germline V gene, are SGHAT and FQNNGV. The CDR3, cysteine through phenylalanine, is 16 amino acids long. The sequence is cut down to CDR3 DNA, 48 bases in frame from base 1.